Included here is one T cell receptor beta chain sequence, with context. These data come from a study of CD8+ T cells in alopecia areata. This CDR3 has 15 amino acids. Trimming took 4 bases from V and 4 from J, leaving 17 bases between them. Germline assignment: CDR1 SGHRS and CDR2 YFSETQ. cDNA reverse transcribed from extracted RNA served as the sequencing template. Produced via immunoSEQ multiplex PCR; TCRdb's table is partial and in-frame only. The sample holds 150,000 to 200,000 clones; 55% are singletons and the top ten take 4.8%. The sequence came from a human donor in good health. Sequenced sample: CD4+ T cells sorted from blood. The chain recombines TRBV5-1 with TRBJ1-1, with D tentatively TRBD1 (6 bases). CDR3 DNA sequence: TGCGCCAGCAGCGAGGATGGGGGGCCGACCACTGAAGCTTTCTTT. Amino acids: CASSEDGGPTTEAFF.